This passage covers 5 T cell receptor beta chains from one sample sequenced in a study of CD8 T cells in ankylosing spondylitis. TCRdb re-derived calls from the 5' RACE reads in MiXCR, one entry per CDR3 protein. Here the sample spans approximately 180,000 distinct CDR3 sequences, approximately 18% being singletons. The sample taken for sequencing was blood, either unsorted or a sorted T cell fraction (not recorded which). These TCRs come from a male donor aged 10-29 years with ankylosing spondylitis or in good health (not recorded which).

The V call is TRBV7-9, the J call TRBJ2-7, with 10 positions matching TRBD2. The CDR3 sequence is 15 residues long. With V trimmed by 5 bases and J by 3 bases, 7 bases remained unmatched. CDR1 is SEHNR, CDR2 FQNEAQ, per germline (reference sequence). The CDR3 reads CASSVTEREGYEQYV. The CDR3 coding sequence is TGTGCCAGCAGCGTCACGGAGCGGGAGGGCTACGAGCAGTACGTC.

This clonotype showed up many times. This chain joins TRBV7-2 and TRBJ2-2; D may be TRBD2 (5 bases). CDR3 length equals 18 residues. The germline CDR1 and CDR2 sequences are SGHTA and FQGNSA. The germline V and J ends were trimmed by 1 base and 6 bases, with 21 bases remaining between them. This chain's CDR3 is CASSLGPPLVTFAGELFF. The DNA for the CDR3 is TGTGCCAGCAGCTTAGGCCCCCCACTAGTTACTTTCGCCGGGGAGCTGTTTTTT.

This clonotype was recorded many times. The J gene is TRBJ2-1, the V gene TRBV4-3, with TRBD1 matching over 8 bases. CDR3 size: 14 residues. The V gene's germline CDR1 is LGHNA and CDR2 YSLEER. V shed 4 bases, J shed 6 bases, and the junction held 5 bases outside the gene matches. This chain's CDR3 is CASSRDRGANEQFF. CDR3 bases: TGCGCCAGCAGCCGAGACAGGGGTGCCAATGAGCAGTTCTTC.

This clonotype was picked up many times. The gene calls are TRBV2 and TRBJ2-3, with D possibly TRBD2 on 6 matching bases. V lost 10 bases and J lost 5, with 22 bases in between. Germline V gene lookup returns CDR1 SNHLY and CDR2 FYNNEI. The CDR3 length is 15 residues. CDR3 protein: CAIRRGTLGGDTQYF. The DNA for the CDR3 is TGTGCCATCCGAAGAGGGACTCTCGGGGGAGATACGCAGTATTTT.

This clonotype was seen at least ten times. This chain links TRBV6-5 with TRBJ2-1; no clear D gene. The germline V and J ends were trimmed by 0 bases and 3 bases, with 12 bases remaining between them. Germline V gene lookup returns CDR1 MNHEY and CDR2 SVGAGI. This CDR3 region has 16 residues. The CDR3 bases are TGTGCCAGCAGTTACTCACTGGAAGCGAGCTACAATGAGCAGTTCTTC. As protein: CASSYSLEASYNEQFF.